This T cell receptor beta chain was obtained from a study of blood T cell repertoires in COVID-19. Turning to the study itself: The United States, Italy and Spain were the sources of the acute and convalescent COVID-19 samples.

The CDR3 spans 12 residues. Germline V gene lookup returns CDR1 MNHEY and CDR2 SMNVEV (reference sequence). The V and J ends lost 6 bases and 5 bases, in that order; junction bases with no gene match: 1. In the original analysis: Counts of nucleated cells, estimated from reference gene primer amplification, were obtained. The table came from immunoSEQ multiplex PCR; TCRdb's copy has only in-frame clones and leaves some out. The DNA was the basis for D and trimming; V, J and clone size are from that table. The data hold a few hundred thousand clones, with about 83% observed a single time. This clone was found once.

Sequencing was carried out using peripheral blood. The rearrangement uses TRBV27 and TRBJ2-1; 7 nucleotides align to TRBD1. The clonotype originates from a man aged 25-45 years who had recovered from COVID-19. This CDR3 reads CASRGQHNEQFF. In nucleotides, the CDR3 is TGTGCCAGCAGGGGACAGCACAATGAGCAGTTCTTC.